Included here is one T cell receptor (beta chain) sequence, with context. Random hexamers were used to reverse transcribe an amount of about 0.45 to 1 ug RNA. The authors amplified TCR beta CDR3 across 54 Vbeta and 13 Jbeta using immunoSEQ multiplex PCR. Using its own MiXCR run on the immunoSEQ multiplex PCR reads, TCRdb lists one record per CDR3 protein. The sample includes about 160,000 distinct CDR3 sequences, 92% seen only once; the top ten take approximately 0.082%. Sequencing of TCR beta drew on CD8+ and CD4+ T cells from blood. This specimen comes from a study of CD8 T cells in Susac syndrome. Per germline, CDR1 SQVTM and CDR2 ANQGSEA. The CDR3 is 15 residues long. The V and J ends lost 4 bases and 5 bases respectively, with 20 bases between them.

The genes are TRBV29-1 and TRBJ2-5; D may be TRBD2 (6 bases). The origin of this receptor is a human donor in good health. The specimen was CD4+ T cells from PBMCs. The CDR3 region has the DNA TGCAGCGTTGGGGAGGACGGGGTTAGGCCGGAGACCCAGTACTTC. It codes for CSVGEDGVRPETQYF.